The 9 T cell receptor beta chains below all came from one sample that was sequenced in a study of kidney transplant recipient with SARS-CoV-2 infection. TCRdb independently ran MiXCR on the reads; one entry per CDR3 protein. This table holds under 250,000 distinct CDR3 sequences, 29% found once. The sample in question was a blood sample, obtained at baseline and on day 111 from a kidney transplant recipient. These receptors came from a male patient in his thirties who had COVID-19 and was a kidney transplant recipient. Part of the T cell pool may stem from the graft donor.

For this clonotype: This may arise from a read error, as a much more abundant clone is one base away. The chain recombines TRBV5-3 with TRBJ1-2; D is ambiguous. TRBV5-3 is an open reading frame whose function is uncertain. CDR3 length: 16 amino acids. Trimming cost V 6 bases and J 4 bases, with 22 bases left between them. The CDR3 DNA is TGTGCCAGAACATGCGGAGTGGTGAGAAGGACCTATGGCTACACCTTC. This sequence encodes CARTCGVVRRTYGYTF.

The table lists this clonotype with many counts. The CDR3 sequence: CASSRSREAGNTIYF. The DNA of the CDR3 is TGTGCCAGTAGTAGGTCCCGAGAGGCTGGAAACACCATATATTTT. The chain carries TRBV19 and TRBJ1-3, with D uncertain. The CDR3 contains 15 residues. Germline lookup yields CDR1 LNHDA and CDR2 SQIVND (reference sequence). V dropped 4 bases and J dropped 2 bases, with 12 bases sitting between them.

This clonotype has only a few counts. This sequence joins TRBV7-9 and TRBJ2-5, with TRBD2 as a possible D gene (6 bases). Trimming removed 0 bases at V and 4 bases at J, with 12 bases between. The CDR3 is 15 amino acids. Germline-derived CDR1 and CDR2 are SEHNR and FQNEAQ (reference sequence). The CDR3 DNA reads TGTGCCAGCAGCTTAGCGGCGGGGTTCGGAGAGACCCAGTACTTC. Translated, it gives CASSLAAGFGETQYF. Drawing the rest from reference TRBV7-9 and TRBJ2-5, the complete variable domain is DTGVSQNPRHKITKRGQNVTFRCDPISEHNRLYWYRQTLGQGPEFLTYFQNEAQLEKSRLLSDRFSAERPKGSFSTLEIQRTEQGDSAMYLCASSLAAGFGETQYFGPGTRLLVL.

This clonotype was seen more than once but under ten times. The chain uses TRBV6-2 or TRBV6-3 and TRBJ2-7, with 15 bases that match TRBD2. J was trimmed by 3 bases and V by 6 bases; bases with no gene match: 6. CDR3 length: 16 residues. CDR1 is MNHEY and CDR2 is SVGEGT in the germline V gene. The CDR3 DNA reads as TGTGCCAGCAGCGGTGGACTAGCGGGAGGGGTCTACGAGCAGTACTTC. Translation: CASSGGLAGGVYEQYF.

In this sample, this clonotype turned up many times. The chain couples TRBV9 to TRBJ1-2; D is undetermined. The CDR3 is made up of 16 amino acids. Germline assignment: CDR1 SGDLS and CDR2 YYNGEE. Trimming took off 6 bases at V and 4 bases at J, with 22 bases between the two ends. The CDR3 region is CASILEYSRKTYGYTF. The CDR3 DNA follows: TGTGCCAGCATCTTAGAGTACTCAAGAAAGACCTATGGCTACACCTTC.

Details on this clonotype: A single base is all that separates this from a far larger clone, so a read error is likely. This chain joins TRBV27 and TRBJ2-1; the D gene could be TRBD1 or TRBD2 (5 bases each). The J call may be in error: the DNA end matches TRBJ2-7 better. Germline assignment: CDR1 MNHEY and CDR2 SMNVEV (reference sequence). The length of the CDR3 is 13 residues. The CDR3 protein is CACSSGPAYEQYF. CDR3 nucleotides: TGTGCCTGCAGTTCGGGACCCGCATACGAGCAGTACTTC.

A remark on this clonotype: This could be a read error, since a much larger clone is one nucleotide away. This chain uses TRBV4-1 with TRBJ1-1; the D is unclear. Germline V lookup: CDR1 MGHRA, CDR2 YSYEKL. This CDR3 region has 14 residues. This chain's CDR3 is CASGQDPWNTEAFF. The DNA of the CDR3 is TGCGCCAGCGGCCAAGATCCGTGGAACACTGAAGCTTTCTTT.

This clonotype occurred many times. The chain employs TRBV24-1 and TRBJ1-2, with D possibly being TRBD1 (6 bases). The germline V gene has CDR1 KGHDR and CDR2 SFDVKD. The V and J ends lost 4 bases and 3 bases respectively, with 11 bases between them. This CDR3 is built from 14 residues. CDR3 loop: CATSEAGADYGYTF. As DNA, the CDR3 is TGTGCCACCAGTGAGGCAGGGGCTGACTATGGCTACACCTTC.

Comment on this clonotype: A much larger clone lies a single base off, so this may be a read error. The chain combines TRBV12-3 or TRBV12-4 with TRBJ2-5, with 11 bases lining up with TRBD2. The CDR3 runs to 18 residues. The CDR3 region is CASSPLVPGLAVQETRYF. The CDR3 nucleotides read TGTGCCAGCAGTCCACTGGTCCCGGGACTAGCGGTTCAAGAGACCCGGTACTTC.